These 27 T cell receptor beta chains were sequenced from one sample in a study of blood T cell repertoires in COVID-19. The protocol was immunoSEQ multiplex PCR, while the TCRdb copy is restricted to in-frame clones and leaves out a portion. The sample has 150,000 to 200,000 clones, 88% seen once. Sample: peripheral blood. Every receptor here comes from a human donor in a cohort sampled during active COVID-19.

The chain has TRBV7-2 and TRBJ2-3; TRBD2 aligns across 11 bases. The germline CDR1 and CDR2 sequences are SGHTA and FQGNSA. The CDR3 is made up of 15 amino acids. Unmatched junction bases numbered 1, after V lost 1 base and J lost 4 bases. The CDR3 bases are TGTGCCAGCAGCTTAGTACTAGCGGGAGCAGATACGCAGTATTTT. Translation: CASSLVLAGADTQYF.

The chain carries TRBV7-2 and TRBJ1-3, with D possibly matching TRBD1 (5 bases). V lost 5 bases, J lost 2 bases, and 13 bases lay in between. Germline assignment: CDR1 SGHTA and CDR2 FQGNSA. This CDR3 comprises 15 residues. The CDR3 nucleotides are TGTGCCAGCAGCCCAGGGTTTCCTACTGGAAACACCATATATTTT. It is translated as CASSPGFPTGNTIYF.

The chain is built from TRBV18 and TRBJ2-5; 7 nucleotides agree with TRBD1. Trimming removed 5 bases from V and 1 base from J; junction bases left unmatched: 10. There are 16 residues in the CDR3. Germline CDR1 reads KGHSH; CDR2 reads LQKENI. CDR3 in amino acids: CASSSGQVGLQETQYF. CDR3 sequence (DNA): TGTGCCAGCTCATCCGGACAGGTCGGTCTCCAAGAGACCCAGTACTTC.

This rearrangement joins TRBV9 to TRBJ1-2, with unresolved D. The CDR3 has 14 residues. V was cut by 3 bases and J by 4 bases, with 13 bases left in between. In germline, CDR1 is SGDLS, CDR2 YYNGEE. CDR3 sequence: CASSARQKAYGYTF. The CDR3 region has the DNA TGTGCCAGCAGCGCTAGGCAGAAGGCCTATGGCTACACCTTC.

The chain joins TRBV19 to TRBJ2-3, with D possibly matching TRBD1 (6 bases). Trimming removed 2 bases from V and 4 bases from J, with 10 bases in between. Germline loops: CDR1 LNHDA, CDR2 SQIVND (reference sequence). This CDR3 is built from 14 residues. The CDR3 region has the DNA TGTGCCAGTAGTATAAAGGCAGGGGCAGATACGCAGTATTTT. Translating it yields CASSIKAGADTQYF.

The chain couples TRBV6-6 to TRBJ1-4; TRBD1 matches at 7 bases. Germline V gene data show CDR1 as MNHNY and CDR2 as SVGAGI (reference sequence). J lost 5 bases, V lost 8 bases, and 8 bases had no gene match. The CDR3 sequence is 14 residues long. CDR3 sequence: CASSWDSRNEKLFF. The DNA for the CDR3 is TGTGCCAGCTCCTGGGACAGCCGAAATGAAAAACTGTTTTTT.

The CDR3, as DNA: TGTGCCAGCAGCGTAGGACTAGCGAACACCGGGGAGCTGTTTTTT. It codes for CASSVGLANTGELFF. The rearrangement links TRBV9 to TRBJ2-2, with a tentative D call TRBD2 (6 bases). Germline V CDR1 and CDR2: SGDLS, YYNGEE. The CDR3 consists of 15 residues. Trimming removed 0 bases at V and 0 bases at J, with 6 bases between.

Note on this clone: One junction end disagrees with the germline gene, perhaps due to a read error. The rearrangement joins TRBV5-6 to TRBJ2-1, with 10 bases aligning to TRBD1. This CDR3 region has 12 residues. Germline CDR1 and CDR2: SGHDT and YYEEEE. The CDR3 sequence: CASSLGQGADIF. The DNA for the CDR3 is TGTGCCAGCAGCTTGGGACAGGGGGCCGACATCTTC.

The genes are TRBV4-3 and TRBJ1-3; D gene uncertain. Trimming left V 0 bases short and J 0 bases short, with 6 bases between. The CDR3 extends over 15 amino acids. Per germline, CDR1 LGHNA and CDR2 YSLEER. The CDR3 sequence: CASSQDAVSGNTIYF. The CDR3 DNA sequence: TGCGCCAGCAGCCAAGATGCAGTCTCTGGAAACACCATATATTTT.

In nucleotides, the CDR3 is TGTGCCAGCAGCTTACGGACAGCCTTCTCCTACGAGCAGTACTTC. Its translation: CASSLRTAFSYEQYF. The genes are TRBV7-8 and TRBJ2-7; D is possibly TRBD1 (6 bases). Trimming cost V 2 bases and J 0 bases, with 11 bases left between them. The germline CDR1 and CDR2 sequences are SGHVS and FQNEAQ. CDR3 length: 15 residues.

The genes are TRBV10-3 and TRBJ2-2; 9 positions match TRBD1. With V trimmed by 11 bases and J by 6 bases, 13 bases remained unmatched. The length of the CDR3 is 15 residues. Germline loops: CDR1 ENHRY, CDR2 SYGVKD. CDR3: CASKQGAEKAGELFF. The CDR3 nucleotides read TGTGCCTCAAAACAGGGGGCTGAAAAGGCCGGGGAGCTGTTTTTT.

V usage is TRBV18 and J usage is TRBJ2-7, with 8 nucleotides matching TRBD1. Germline CDR1 reads KGHSH; CDR2 reads LQKENI. The trim removed 0 bases at V and 3 bases at J, leaving 7 bases unmatched. The CDR3 spans 16 residues. The CDR3 spells CASSPPSGTGGYEQYF. Written as DNA, the CDR3 is TGTGCCAGCTCACCACCGTCCGGGACAGGAGGCTACGAGCAGTACTTC.

The chain employs TRBV7-9 and TRBJ1-4; 7 positions match TRBD1. Germline V lookup: CDR1 SEHNR, CDR2 FQNEAQ (reference sequence). V shed 3 bases and J 8 bases; nucleotides not matched to a gene: 9. The CDR3 is 15 amino acids. CDR3 nucleotide sequence: TGTGCCAGCAGCTTCACACAGGGGTTGGACGAAAAACTGTTTTTT. Amino acid sequence: CASSFTQGLDEKLFF.

This clone was observed a few times. The chain combines TRBV10-1 with TRBJ2-7, with 11 bases matching TRBD1. Trimming took 6 bases from V and 1 from J; bases not matched to a gene: 2. The CDR3 is 14 residues long. Germline V gene lookup returns CDR1 WNHNN and CDR2 SYGVQD (reference sequence). CDR3 amino acids: CASSRDRGSYEQYF. CDR3 coding DNA: TGCGCCAGCAGCCGGGACAGGGGGTCCTACGAGCAGTACTTC.

This clone was detected only once. V gene TRBV3-1 (or the pseudogene TRBV3-2) combines with J gene TRBJ1-2; 7 positions match TRBD1. V trimming: 5 bases; J trimming: 8 bases; junction bases outside the gene matches: 11. CDR3 length: 14 amino acids. Germline V gives CDR1 LGHDT, CDR2 YNNKEL (reference sequence). The CDR3 coding sequence is TGTGCCAGCAGCTCCCGACAGGGTTCGAGCGGCTACACCTTC. Amino acids: CASSSRQGSSGYTF.

The chain couples TRBV9 to TRBJ2-5, with 11 nucleotides matching TRBD2. The V gene's germline CDR1 is SGDLS and CDR2 YYNGEE. This CDR3 is built from 17 residues. Germline trimming cut 3 bases from V and 5 bases from J; bases unmatched to any gene: 12. CDR3 residues: CASSGSGGATWEETQYF. As DNA, the CDR3 is TGTGCCAGCAGCGGTAGCGGGGGGGCCACTTGGGAGGAGACCCAGTACTTC.

V and J are TRBV30 and TRBJ2-2, with 9 bases identical to TRBD2. Germline CDR1 is GTSNPN and CDR2 is SVGIG (reference sequence). Trimming at V came to 8 bases and at J to 6 bases, leaving 10 bases not matched to a gene. This CDR3 spans 14 amino acids. The CDR3 region is CAHGGLAGPGELFF. The CDR3 DNA reads as TGTGCCCATGGTGGCCTAGCGGGACCCGGGGAGCTGTTTTTT.

The V call is TRBV15, the J call TRBJ2-7; TRBD2 matches at 10 bases. The CDR3 totals 15 residues. Per the germline V gene, CDR1 is LNHNV and CDR2 is YYDKDF (reference sequence). J lost 1 base, V lost 3 bases, and 3 bases had no gene match. CDR3 coding DNA: TGTGCCACCAGCAGGTTTAGCGGGGGGTCCTACGAGCAGTACTTC. This sequence encodes CATSRFSGGSYEQYF.

This chain connects TRBV6-5 to TRBJ2-7, with TRBD2 identical over 7 bases. CDR1 is MNHEY, CDR2 SVGAGI, per germline. Trimming cost V 10 bases and J 2 bases; bases outside gene matches: 11. This CDR3 contains 14 residues. The CDR3 DNA sequence: TGTGCCACGGGAGGCCGGTATACTACCTACGAGCAGTACTTC. Translated: CATGGRYTTYEQYF.

This chain connects TRBV5-5 to TRBJ2-7, with 9 nucleotides matching TRBD1. This CDR3 is built from 15 residues. The J segment lost 2 bases and the V segment lost 1 base, leaving 4 bases of the junction unmatched. Per germline, CDR1 SGHKS and CDR2 YYEKEE (reference sequence). The CDR3 DNA reads as TGTGCCAGCAGCTTGCTGGACAGGGGCCCCTACGAGCAGTACTTC. It encodes CASSLLDRGPYEQYF.

The V and J genes are TRBV28 and TRBJ2-1; 8 positions match TRBD2. The CDR3 covers 15 residues. Trimming at V came to 8 bases and at J to 2 bases, leaving 8 bases not matched to a gene. Per the germline V gene, CDR1 is MDHEN and CDR2 is SYDVKM. CDR3 protein: CASSNPGLAYNEQFF. The CDR3 coding sequence is TGTGCCAGCTCAAACCCGGGACTAGCCTACAATGAGCAGTTCTTC.

This clone was found once. The chain uses TRBV7-9 and TRBJ1-6; the match to TRBD1 covers 7 bases. The CDR3 spans 15 residues. The germline gives CDR1 SEHNR, CDR2 FQNEAQ (reference sequence). V lost 5 bases and J lost 6; bases outside the gene matches: 7. CDR3 protein: CASSADRDSNSPLHF. The CDR3 region has the DNA TGTGCCAGCAGCGCTGACAGGGATAGTAATTCACCCCTCCACTTT.

CDR3: CASSESAGQETQYF. CDR3 DNA: TGTGCCAGCAGTGAATCAGCAGGACAAGAGACCCAGTACTTC. This chain uses TRBV6-1 with TRBJ2-5; no reliable D call. Looked up from germline, CDR1 is MNHNS and CDR2 is SASEGT. The CDR3 runs to 14 residues. V lost 2 bases and J lost 2, with 9 bases in between.

V and J are TRBV27 and TRBJ2-7; TRBD1 is a possible D gene (6 bases). With 5 bases removed from V and 4 bases from J, the gap between germline ends came to 12 bases. The germline CDR1 and CDR2 sequences are MNHEY and SMNVEV (reference sequence). The CDR3 consists of 13 residues. The CDR3 sequence is CASSHRAGYEQYF. The CDR3 bases are TGTGCCAGCAGTCACAGGGCCGGGTACGAGCAGTACTTC.

This clone has only a few counts. The DNA for the CDR3 is TGTGCCACCAGTGATTTTTCCCAGGGGGCCTCACCCCTCCACTTT. As protein: CATSDFSQGASPLHF. V gene TRBV24-1 combines with J gene TRBJ1-6; TRBD1 matches 8 bases. This CDR3 is built from 15 residues. Trimming took 1 base from V and 10 from J; bases not matched to a gene: 5. Germline V gives CDR1 KGHDR, CDR2 SFDVKD.

V and J are TRBV27 and TRBJ2-3; 7 positions agree with TRBD1. Unmatched junction bases numbered 8, after V lost 6 bases and J lost 2 bases. CDR1 is MNHEY and CDR2 is SMNVEV in the germline V gene (reference sequence). CDR3 length: 15 residues. The CDR3 DNA follows: TGTGCCAGCAGACCTTGGACAGGATACACAGATACGCAGTATTTT. It translates to CASRPWTGYTDTQYF.

The chain combines TRBV16 with TRBJ2-3, with 7 bases matching TRBD2. CDR3 size: 15 residues. The junction had 10 bases not matched to a gene; V was cut back by 4 bases and J by 6 bases. Germline CDR1 is KGHSY and CDR2 is FQNENV. The CDR3, as DNA: TGTGCCAGCAGCCGAAGGAGGGAGGGAAGCGATACGCAGTATTTT. This translates into CASSRRREGSDTQYF.